Sequencing of this T cell receptor (beta chain) was carried out in a study of T cell changes during pregnancy in multiple sclerosis. The assay was immunoSEQ multiplex PCR, and TCRdb's table has in-frame clones only and misses some. Of around 48,000 clones in the sample, approximately 92% were seen once. CDR3 length: 15 residues. V dropped 7 bases and J dropped 3; count of bases not matched to a gene: 10. Germline V lookup: CDR1 SGDLS, CDR2 YYNGEE. The chain joins TRBV9 to TRBJ2-1; 7 positions match TRBD1. This specimen consisted of CD4+ T cells from peripheral blood mononuclear cells, obtained in the third trimester of pregnancy. This receptor was taken from a female donor with multiple sclerosis, enrolled in a pregnancy study. Here the CDR3 reads CASGATGISYNEQFF. CDR3 coding DNA: TGTGCCAGCGGCGCGACAGGGATTAGCTACAATGAGCAGTTCTTC.